The next 15 T cell receptor beta chains were all read from a single sample in a study of blood T cells in healthy people across ages. Primed by a sample-barcoded 5' primer and a J-beta primer mix, a second PCR proceeded for 7 to 11 cycles. TCRdb re-called the 5' RACE reads with MiXCR, one entry per CDR3 protein. The sample includes 600,000 to 1,000,000 distinct CDR3 sequences, 20% to 25% of them seen just once. This same sample was also taken into another study, of T cells of mothers and their children.

Source material: blood. The receptor source for this set is a boy between 10 and 17 years old in good health.

The V call is TRBV6-2 or TRBV6-3, the J call TRBJ2-7; 7 positions match TRBD2. The CDR3 length is 14 residues. Germline V CDR1 and CDR2: MNHEY, SVGEGT. V lost 2 bases and J lost 5; bases outside the gene matches: 6. CDR3 in DNA: TGTGCCAGCAGTTACGGCGGGGAGGGCGACGAGCAGTACTTC. This encodes CASSYGGEGDEQYF.

The chain couples TRBV12-3 or TRBV12-4 to TRBJ1-1; possibly TRBD1 for D (6 bases). Trimming took 6 bases from V and 0 from J, leaving 11 bases between them. CDR3 length: 14 residues. CDR3: CASRRQDLNTEAFF. DNA of the CDR3: TGTGCCAGCAGGAGACAGGACCTGAACACTGAAGCTTTCTTT.

This clonotype has just a few counts. The chain carries TRBV29-1 and TRBJ2-1; 8 positions agree with TRBD2. The CDR3 extends over 15 amino acids. Germline V CDR1 and CDR2: SQVTM, ANQGSEA. V lost 1 base and J lost 6; bases outside the gene matches: 8. The DNA of the CDR3 is TGCAGCGTTGAAGCAGGGCCGGGAGGGATCAATGAGCAGTTCTTC. This codes for CSVEAGPGGINEQFF.

The V and J genes are TRBV14 and TRBJ2-3; 7 nucleotides agree with TRBD2. The germline CDR1 and CDR2 sequences are SGHDN and FVKESK. CDR3 length: 14 residues. With V trimmed by 8 bases and J by 6 bases, 11 bases remained unmatched. CDR3 coding DNA: TGTGCCAGCGGGACTAACGGACCCTTTGATACGCAGTATTTT. The encoded protein is CASGTNGPFDTQYF.

This clonotype has more than one count but fewer than ten. CDR3 sequence: CASSLATRGGYTF. CDR3 DNA: TGTGCCAGCAGCTTAGCGACCCGAGGGGGCTACACCTTC. V is TRBV7-2 and J is TRBJ1-2; no definite D call. Trimming shortened V by 0 bases and J by 8 bases, and 10 bases separated the two germline ends. The CDR3 runs to 13 residues. CDR1 is SGHTA and CDR2 is FQGNSA in the germline V gene.

This clonotype turned up a few times. J is TRBJ2-3 and V is TRBV28, with a tentative D call TRBD2 (6 bases). The ends were cut back, 5 bases at V and 0 bases at J, with 12 bases in the middle. This CDR3 comprises 15 residues. Germline V gene sequence: CDR1 MDHEN, CDR2 SYDVKM. The CDR3 reads CASSTAGASTDTQYF. The CDR3 DNA reads as TGTGCCAGCAGTACAGCGGGTGCTAGCACAGATACGCAGTATTTT. Complete variable domain (other parts from reference TRBV28 and TRBJ2-3): DVKVTQSSRYLVKRTGEKVFLECVQDMDHENMFWYRQDPGLGLRLIYFSYDVKMKEKGDIPEGYSVSREKKERFSLILESASTNQTSMYLCASSTAGASTDTQYFGPGTRLTVL.

This clonotype has ten or more counts. The genes are TRBV6-5 and TRBJ2-7; D may be TRBD1 (6 bases). Germline V gives CDR1 MNHEY, CDR2 SVGAGI. The CDR3 runs to 15 residues. V lost 6 bases to trimming and J lost 0 bases, with 15 bases between them. In nucleotides, the CDR3 is TGTGCCAGCAGACAGGGATCTACCTACTCCTACGAGCAGTACTTC. This gives the protein CASRQGSTYSYEQYF.

A few counts support this clonotype. The chain couples TRBV29-1 to TRBJ2-3; D might be TRBD2 (6 bases). The V and J ends lost 1 base and 2 bases respectively, with 10 bases between them. This CDR3 has 14 residues. Germline-derived CDR1 and CDR2 are SQVTM and ANQGSEA. This CDR3 reads CSVEAAGPTDTQYF. CDR3 nucleotides: TGCAGCGTTGAAGCAGCGGGTCCCACAGATACGCAGTATTTT.

This clonotype was counted a few times. The genes are TRBV19 and TRBJ2-4; TRBD2 matches at 9 bases. V shed 5 bases, J shed 12 bases, and the junction held 8 bases outside the gene matches. CDR1 is LNHDA, CDR2 SQIVND, per germline (reference sequence). The CDR3 runs to 13 residues. CDR3 amino acids: CASSPGTSRHQYF. The CDR3 coding sequence is TGTGCCAGTAGTCCGGGGACTAGCAGGCATCAGTACTTC.

CDR3 residues: CASSLSYRNTEAFF. For the CDR3, the DNA is TGTGCCAGCAGCTTATCTTACCGAAACACTGAAGCTTTCTTT. The gene calls are TRBV7-2 and TRBJ1-1; unclear D gene. The germline V and J ends were trimmed by 2 bases and 2 bases, with 9 bases remaining between them. There are 14 residues in the CDR3. CDR1 SGHTA and CDR2 FQGNSA come from the germline V gene.

The chain employs TRBV10-3 and TRBJ1-4, with a weak D call TRBD1 (6 bases). V lost 6 bases and J 6 bases, leaving 14 bases between the germline ends. CDR3 length: 14 amino acids. Germline V gene sequence: CDR1 ENHRY, CDR2 SYGVKD. The CDR3 coding sequence is TGTGCCATCAGCCCCACAGGGAGGTATGAAAAACTGTTTTTT. Translated: CAISPTGRYEKLFF.

V gene TRBV4-3 combines with J gene TRBJ1-6, with 9 bases aligning to TRBD1. The CDR3 is 17 residues long. Trimming cost V 0 bases and J 5 bases; bases outside gene matches: 5. Germline V gives CDR1 LGHNA, CDR2 YSLEER. The CDR3 sequence: CASSQEWDRVDNSPLHF. The CDR3 region has the DNA TGCGCCAGCAGCCAAGAATGGGACAGGGTGGATAATTCACCCCTCCACTTT.

The V and J genes are TRBV27 and TRBJ2-6; tentatively, D is TRBD2 (6 bases). Per germline, CDR1 MNHEY and CDR2 SMNVEV (reference sequence). The V and J ends lost 5 bases and 0 bases respectively, with 11 bases between them. The CDR3 loop spans 16 amino acids. The CDR3 here is CASSGTVSSGANVLTF. The CDR3 DNA follows: TGTGCCAGCAGTGGGACTGTAAGCTCTGGGGCCAACGTCCTGACTTTC.

The chain is built from TRBV7-9 and TRBJ2-7; D gene uncertain. This CDR3 has 13 amino acids. V lost 5 bases to trimming and J lost 3 bases, with 11 bases between them. Germline lookup yields CDR1 SEHNR and CDR2 FQNEAQ (reference sequence). The CDR3 sequence is CASSQSQVYEQYF. CDR3 DNA: TGTGCCAGCAGCCAATCCCAGGTCTACGAGCAGTACTTC.

A few counts support this clonotype. CDR3 protein: CSVGQDITDTQYF. The CDR3 DNA reads as TGCAGCGTTGGTCAGGACATCACAGATACGCAGTATTTT. The rearrangement links TRBV29-1 to TRBJ2-3; D might be TRBD1 (5 bases). Trimming took off 4 bases at V and 2 bases at J, with 10 bases between the two ends. The germline V gene has CDR1 SQVTM and CDR2 ANQGSEA. The CDR3 spans 13 residues.